This T cell receptor (beta chain) stems from a study of Graves' ophthalmopathy and Graves' hyperthyroidism. Looking at the study overall: Peripheral blood was gathered at the point of initial diagnosis, before any treatment started.

In germline, CDR1 is SGDLS, CDR2 YYNGEE. With 0 bases removed from V and 0 bases from J, the gap between germline ends came to 10 bases. This CDR3 is 16 amino acids long. Transcripts of RNA were the source for amplifying TCR beta CDR3 regions. RT-PCR with HTBI primers came first, then second-round multiplex PCR. TCRdb itself ran the multiplex PCR reads through MiXCR, one entry per CDR3 protein. The data hold about 58,000 distinct CDR3 sequences, with more than 40% observed a single time. Sequencing was performed on peripheral blood. The sequence was collected from an adult woman with Graves' ophthalmopathy. The rearrangement links TRBV9 to TRBJ1-3, with D possibly matching TRBD1 (5 bases). In nucleotides, the CDR3 is TGTGCCAGCAGCGTAGATGGGGGATACTCTGGAAACACCATATATTTT. It translates to CASSVDGGYSGNTIYF.